The clone carrying this T cell receptor (beta chain) was detected a few times. Antigen: not known. This entry comes from a study of response to subunit inactivated influenza vaccine. General study findings and limits: The authors put forward the suggestion that each seasonal influenza vaccination may bring in only a limited number of new T cells.

TCRdb re-called the RT-PCR reads through MiXCR, storing one row per CDR3 protein. The sample carries a few hundred thousand distinct CDR3 sequences, 11% to 15% recorded once. This CDR3 is built from 14 residues. The germline gives CDR1 SGHTA, CDR2 FQGNSA. Trimming took off 5 bases at V and 7 bases at J, with 17 bases between the two ends. The J gene is TRBJ2-5, the V gene TRBV7-2; D possibly corresponds to TRBD1 (6 bases). Here the sequenced sample was PBMCs from blood, taken about 12 days after vaccination. This clonotype was obtained from a man aged 50 to 60 who received an inactivated influenza vaccine. The CDR3 loop is CASSRSRGAGTQYF. CDR3 in DNA: TGTGCCAGCAGCAGATCCAGGGGCGCGGGGACCCAGTACTTC. The full variable domain, rest sourced from reference TRBV7-2 and TRBJ2-5, is GAGVSQSPSNKVTEKGKDVELRCDPISGHTALYWYRQSLGQGLEFLIYFQGNSAPDKSGLPSDRFSAERTGGSVSTLTIQRTQQEDSAVYLCASSRSRGAGTQYFGPGTRLLVL.